The T cell receptor (beta chain) described here comes from a study of CD8+ T cells in alopecia areata (dated by TCRdb to 2016 to 2018). Looking at the study overall: The study used high-throughput TCRbeta sequencing to examine T cell clonal expansion in alopecia areata, in both the C3H/HeJ mouse model and human patients. Human TCRbeta sequencing covered scalp tissue and sorted CD4+ and CD8+ peripheral blood T cells from patchy and totalis/universalis alopecia areata patients and healthy controls. Scalp clonality was compared among normal scalp (n=4), patchy alopecia areata scalp (n=8), and alopecia totalis/universalis scalp (n=8). The RNA source kit depended on sample type: the PAXgene miRNA kit for fixed scalp, the miRNeasy kit for PBMCs, and the RNeasy kit for mouse skin. immunoSEQ multiplex PCR using 35 Vbeta forward primers and 13 Jbeta reverse primers was used to amplify TCRbeta CDR3 regions.

Lesional scalp punch biopsies and peripheral blood were obtained from alopecia areata patients. PBMCs were separated by density centrifugation and stained for CD3, CD4 and CD8, after which CD4+ and CD8+ T cells were sorted on a FACSAria. Alopecia areata patients who were not treated were recruited through a multicenter biomarker study. For roughly 5 biomarker-study patients, blood CD8+ T cells were further sorted into NKG2D-low and NKG2D-high fractions. The library was produced with the immunoSEQ multiplex PCR assay. RNA was extracted from all samples and reverse transcribed into cDNA as template for TCR sequencing. SuperScript III was used for first-strand cDNA synthesis, primed with a 2:1 mix of oligo-dT and random hexamers. A synthetic immune receptor repertoire was used to measure amplification bias, and any remaining bias was corrected computationally. As for the authors' bioinformatics: Raw reads were preprocessed for error removal, and CDR3 was defined according to IMGT conventions as running from the conserved cysteine to phenylalanine. Clonality was computed by normalizing Shannon entropy by log2 of the number of productive unique TCRs and subtracting the result from 1. Whether scalp clones were CD4 or CD8 was inferred by matching scalp TCRbeta sequences against CD4 and CD8 repertoires sorted from blood. In TCRdb, the immuneACCESS table is reduced to in-frame sequences with V and J assigned. These tables do not hold every clone; where another copy was compared, an unresolved V gene accounts for under half, and the others remain unexplained. V and J calls and clone size are as listed in that table; D and trimming were resolved from the DNA. The table for this sample lists 120,000 or so clones; approximately 47% of them were counted only once. Jointly, the top ten make up about 10% of the sample.

On this clone: Its target antigen remains unknown. No base qualities exist here, and no much larger clone lies one base off it.

Summary of the overall study and its limitations: Higher clonality and more expanded CD8+ clones were observed in lesional scalp than in normal scalp, particularly in alopecia totalis/universalis, a finding suggestive of antigenic drive. Resident alphabeta T cells in normal human skin are also sequenced, complicating scalp TCR repertoire analysis, unlike mouse skin dominated by gammadelta T cells. Shared TCR sequences between patients were less evident than in mice, which may be partly attributable to HLA diversity in the patient population.

This clonotype was obtained from a human donor with alopecia areata. The source material was NKG2D-low CD8+ T cells sorted from blood. What the cell subset or site label conveys for this sample: sorted CD8+ NKG2D-low blood T cells.

The CDR3 region: CASSLGWLPRETQYF. In nucleotides, the sequence is TGTGCCAGCAGCTTAGGCTGGCTCCCCAGGGAGACCCAGTACTTC. In this chain, TRBV7-9 is recombined with TRBJ2-5; the D gene cannot be named for sure. Deletion took 1 base off V and 5 bases off J, with a span of 14 bases between the germline ends. From the germline V gene (reference sequence), CDR1 is SEHNR and CDR2 is FQNEAQ. The CDR3 measures 15 amino acids from cysteine to phenylalanine. Only the CDR3 DNA is retained, 45 bases long and in frame from the first base.